The next 10 T cell receptor beta chains were all read from a single sample in a study of cytomegalovirus exposure and HLA in healthy donors. The PCR was carried out with 60 Vbeta primers and 13 Jbeta primers. Clones were read by immunoSEQ multiplex PCR, and TCRdb kept only the in-frame ones, dropping some. The top ten clones hold around 1.9% of a sample with under 200,000 clones, approximately 79% of them seen once. The source material was PBMCs. All receptors come from a man aged 35-49 years in good health and CMV-seronegative.

As for this clone: One junction end disagrees with the germline gene, perhaps due to a read error. The gene calls are TRBV28 and TRBJ2-6; 7 bases map to TRBD1. Germline loops: CDR1 MDHEN, CDR2 SYDVKM. This CDR3 region has 17 residues. This chain's CDR3 is CASIPGGRGSGANGLTF. In DNA, the CDR3 is TGTGCCAGCATCCCTGGAGGCAGGGGGTCTGGGGCCAACGGCCTGACTTTC.

The chain joins TRBV14 to TRBJ2-5; a possible D gene is TRBD2 (6 bases). The closer fit of TRBJ2-7 to the DNA end suggests the J call may be wrong. This CDR3 is 15 amino acids long. The germline gives CDR1 SGHDN, CDR2 FVKESK. Here the CDR3 reads CATLGGKIPCYEQYF. CDR3 DNA sequence: TGTGCCACCCTCGGCGGGAAGATCCCCTGCTACGAGCAGTACTTC.

This clone appeared a few times. The V call is TRBV5-5, the J call TRBJ1-4, with 7 nucleotides matching TRBD1. CDR3 length: 16 amino acids. The V segment lost 2 bases and the J segment 5 bases; nucleotides outside the gene matches: 9. Germline V CDR1 and CDR2: SGHKS, YYEKEE (reference sequence). CDR3 DNA sequence: TGTGCCAGCAGCTTCGGGCCAATGACAGGGAATGAAAAACTGTTTTTT. Translation: CASSFGPMTGNEKLFF. The full variable domain, with the rest looked up from reference TRBV5-5 and TRBJ1-4, is DAGVTQSPTHLIKTRGQQVTLRCSPISGHKSVSWYQQVLGQGPQFIFQYYEKEERGRGNFPDRFSARQFPNYSSELNVNALLLGDSALYLCASSFGPMTGNEKLFFGSGTQLSVL.

The chain carries TRBV6-1 and TRBJ2-7; D is ambiguous. From germline, CDR1 is MNHNS and CDR2 SASEGT. Trimming removed 8 bases at V and 3 bases at J, with 11 bases between. The CDR3 totals 12 residues. DNA for the CDR3: TGTGCCAGCGCTAGGCCCTACTACGAGCAGTACTTC. Translated: CASARPYYEQYF.

This CDR3 is CASSSSGRRAINEQFF. The CDR3 bases are TGCGCCAGCAGCTCCTCAGGCAGGAGGGCCATCAATGAGCAGTTCTTC. This chain joins TRBV5-1 and TRBJ2-1; a weak D match, TRBD2 (6 bases). In germline, CDR1 is SGHRS, CDR2 YFSETQ. Trimming stripped 3 bases from V and 6 bases from J, with 19 bases between. The CDR3 consists of 16 residues.

The CDR3 is CASSFSGGQGYTF. Written as DNA, the CDR3 is TGTGCCAGCAGTTTCTCAGGGGGCCAAGGCTACACCTTC. This rearrangement joins TRBV27 to TRBJ1-2, with 8 nucleotides matching TRBD1. The CDR3 totals 13 residues. The ends lost 3 bases at V and 8 bases at J; junction bases unmatched: 5. Germline CDR1 is MNHEY and CDR2 is SMNVEV (reference sequence).

The rearrangement links TRBV23-1 to TRBJ2-1; 11 positions match TRBD2. TRBV23-1 is classed as an ORF, of uncertain function. This CDR3 contains 20 residues. Losses at the gene ends were 6 bases for V and 6 bases for J; bases not matched to a gene: 22. The CDR3 is CASRPPGLAERGTPRNEQFF. In DNA, the CDR3 is TGCGCCAGCAGACCCCCGGGACTAGCGGAGAGGGGGACGCCTCGCAATGAGCAGTTCTTC.

This rearrangement joins TRBV5-5 to TRBJ2-7, with 10 bases fitting TRBD1. The CDR3 is 14 residues long. V was clipped by 2 bases and J by 5 bases; unmatched bases: 4. CDR1 is SGHKS and CDR2 is YYEKEE in the germline V gene (reference sequence). The DNA for the CDR3 is TGTGCCAGCAGCTTTAGACAGGGGGCCAACGAGCAGTACTTC. Protein sequence: CASSFRQGANEQYF.

The chain's CDR3 is CASSRTSGRGEQYF. The DNA of the CDR3 is TGTGCCAGCAGCAGGACTAGCGGGAGGGGTGAGCAGTACTTC. The chain is built from TRBV9 and TRBJ2-7; 15 bases map to TRBD2. The CDR3 is 14 amino acids. V lost 4 bases and J lost 7; bases outside the gene matches: 3. Germline V lookup: CDR1 SGDLS, CDR2 YYNGEE.

The chain links TRBV21-1 to TRBJ2-3; the table's D call TRBD2 went unverified against the DNA. TRBV21-1 is annotated as a pseudogene. CDR3 length: 20 amino acids. CDR3 amino acids: CASSKRPHRDSGIRADTQYF. The CDR3 nucleotides read TGTGCCAGCAGCAAAAGGCCTCACCGGGACTCCGGAATTCGGGCAGATACGCAGTATTTT.